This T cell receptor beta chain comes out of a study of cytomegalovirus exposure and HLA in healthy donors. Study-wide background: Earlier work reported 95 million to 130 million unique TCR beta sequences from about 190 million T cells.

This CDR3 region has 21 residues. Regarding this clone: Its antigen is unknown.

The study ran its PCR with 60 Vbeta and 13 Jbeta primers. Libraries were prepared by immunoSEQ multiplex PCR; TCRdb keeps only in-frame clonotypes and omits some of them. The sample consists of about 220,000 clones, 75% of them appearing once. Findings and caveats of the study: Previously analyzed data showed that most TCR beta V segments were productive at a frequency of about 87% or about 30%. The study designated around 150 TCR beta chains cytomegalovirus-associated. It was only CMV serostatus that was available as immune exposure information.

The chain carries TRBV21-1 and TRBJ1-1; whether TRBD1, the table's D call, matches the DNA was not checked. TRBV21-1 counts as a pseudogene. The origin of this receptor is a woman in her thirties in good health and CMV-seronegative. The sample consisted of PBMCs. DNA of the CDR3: TGTGCCAGCGGCAGGAGATTCATGGGGACAGTGTTTTTTGATCGGAACACTGAAGCTTTCTTT. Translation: CASGRRFMGTVFFDRNTEAFF.